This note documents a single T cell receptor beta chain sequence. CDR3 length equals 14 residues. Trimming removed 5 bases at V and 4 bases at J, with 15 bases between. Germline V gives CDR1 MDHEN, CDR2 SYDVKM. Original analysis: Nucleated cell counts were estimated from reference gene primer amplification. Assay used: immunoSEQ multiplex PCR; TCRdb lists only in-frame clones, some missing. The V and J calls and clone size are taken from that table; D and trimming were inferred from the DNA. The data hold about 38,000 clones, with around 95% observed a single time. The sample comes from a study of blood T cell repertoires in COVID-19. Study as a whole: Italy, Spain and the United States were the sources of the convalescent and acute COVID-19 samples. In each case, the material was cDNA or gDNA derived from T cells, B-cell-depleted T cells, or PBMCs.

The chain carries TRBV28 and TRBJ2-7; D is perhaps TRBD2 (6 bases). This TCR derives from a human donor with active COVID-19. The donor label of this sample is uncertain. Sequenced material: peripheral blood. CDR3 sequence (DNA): TGTGCCAGCAGTGTGAGACTAGGGGTATACGAGCAGTACTTC. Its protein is CASSVRLGVYEQYF.